The 23 T cell receptor beta chains in this list originate from one sample, sequenced in a study of blood T cell repertoires in COVID-19. Assay: immunoSEQ multiplex PCR; the TCRdb copy retains only in-frame clones and omits some. The profile shows some 450,000 clones, about 90% of them singletons. The specimen was peripheral blood. All receptors derive from a man aged 18 to 29 with COVID-19, enrolled during active disease.

The V gene is TRBV18, the J gene TRBJ1-6, with 7 bases aligning to TRBD1. Germline lookup yields CDR1 KGHSH and CDR2 LQKENI. J lost 10 bases, V lost 3 bases, and 9 bases had no gene match. CDR3 size: 15 residues. DNA for the CDR3: TGTGCCAGCTCACCCGTGGGGACAGTTGGCTCACCCCTCCACTTT. Translating gives CASSPVGTVGSPLHF.

The gene calls are TRBV7-8 and TRBJ1-6; a possible D gene is TRBD1 (6 bases). V was cut by 5 bases and J by 9 bases, with 20 bases left in between. Germline V gives CDR1 SGHVS, CDR2 FQNEAQ. CDR3 length: 16 amino acids. CDR3 region: CASSPPGTPRSSPLHF. For the CDR3, the DNA is TGTGCCAGCAGCCCCCCCGGGACACCCAGGAGTTCACCCCTCCACTTT.

With regard to this clone: This sample includes further DNA sequences coding for the same CDR3. The J gene is TRBJ2-1, the V gene TRBV20-1; D gene uncertain. The V gene's germline CDR1 is DFQATT and CDR2 SNEGSKA (reference sequence). V was shortened by 4 bases and J by 4 bases, with 5 bases between the two germline ends. This CDR3 has 11 amino acids. The CDR3 nucleotides read TGCAGTGCTACGTTGTACAATGAGCAGTTCTTC. The encoded protein is CSATLYNEQFF.

This sequence joins TRBV7-2 and TRBJ2-7, with TRBD2 identical over 14 bases. This CDR3 spans 19 amino acids. V was clipped by 4 bases and J by 6 bases; unmatched bases: 17. Per the germline V gene, CDR1 is SGHTA and CDR2 is FQGNSA. CDR3 nucleotides: TGTGCCAGCAGCTACACTAGGGGACTAGCGGGAGTTGGAGGACGCGAGCAGTACTTC. It yields the protein CASSYTRGLAGVGGREQYF.

This chain joins TRBV19 and TRBJ2-1, with TRBD1 identical over 9 bases. V dropped 6 bases and J dropped 6; count of bases not matched to a gene: 6. The CDR3 runs to 14 residues. Germline V lookup: CDR1 LNHDA, CDR2 SQIVND (reference sequence). The CDR3 protein is CASSPGQGFNEQFF. The CDR3 DNA sequence: TGTGCCAGTAGCCCGGGACAGGGTTTCAATGAGCAGTTCTTC.

The chain uses TRBV10-1 and TRBJ2-3; 11 bases align to TRBD2. V lost 2 bases, J lost 6 bases, and 10 bases stayed unmatched. The germline CDR1 and CDR2 sequences are WNHNN and SYGVQD (reference sequence). This CDR3 contains 17 residues. The CDR3 loop reads CASSEAPTSGTLDTQYF. The CDR3 nucleotides read TGCGCCAGCAGTGAGGCACCGACTAGCGGGACGTTGGATACGCAGTATTTT.

The chain links TRBV19 to TRBJ1-6, with 9 bases fitting TRBD1. V lost 5 bases and J lost 11; bases outside the gene matches: 10. Germline CDR1 LNHDA, CDR2 SQIVND (reference sequence). This CDR3 has 15 amino acids. The CDR3 protein is CASSQRQGGLTPLHF. The DNA of the CDR3 is TGTGCCAGTAGTCAACGACAGGGGGGTTTGACACCCCTCCACTTT. Drawing the rest from reference TRBV19 and TRBJ1-6, the complete variable domain is DGGITQSPKYLFRKEGQNVTLSCEQNLNHDAMYWYRQDPGQGLRLIYYSQIVNDFQKGDIAEGYSVSREKKESFPLTVTSAQKNPTAFYLCASSQRQGGLTPLHFGNGTRLTVT.

The V and J genes are TRBV7-9 and TRBJ2-3; 8 bases fit TRBD2. From germline, CDR1 is SEHNR and CDR2 FQNEAQ (reference sequence). This CDR3 region has 14 residues. J lost 6 bases, V lost 5 bases, and 7 bases had no gene match. CDR3 coding DNA: TGTGCCAGCAGCGCCGGACTAGCAGGGGATACGCAGTATTTT. Translating gives CASSAGLAGDTQYF. The complete variable domain, with remaining parts taken from reference TRBV7-9 and TRBJ2-3, reads DTGVSQNPRHKITKRGQNVTFRCDPISEHNRLYWYRQTLGQGPEFLTYFQNEAQLEKSRLLSDRFSAERPKGSFSTLEIQRTEQGDSAMYLCASSAGLAGDTQYFGPGTRLTVL.

The chain has TRBV24-1 and TRBJ2-1; D not certain. The germline CDR1 and CDR2 sequences are KGHDR and SFDVKD. CDR3 length: 13 residues. Trimming stripped 5 bases from V and 6 bases from J, with 10 bases between. The CDR3: CATSGWSGNEQFF. Here the CDR3 DNA reads TGTGCCACCAGTGGATGGTCCGGCAATGAGCAGTTCTTC.

The chain combines TRBV18 with TRBJ2-2; the D is unclear. Germline CDR1 KGHSH, CDR2 LQKENI. This CDR3 contains 15 residues. The V and J ends lost 3 bases and 0 bases respectively, with 8 bases between them. The chain's CDR3 is CASSPGSTNTGELFF. The CDR3 DNA is TGTGCCAGCTCACCCGGGTCAACGAACACCGGGGAGCTGTTTTTT.

The V and J genes are TRBV12-5 and TRBJ1-1; TRBD1 might be the D (5 bases). This CDR3 comprises 13 residues. V was pared by 6 bases and J by 3 bases, with 11 bases between. Germline V gives CDR1 LGHNT, CDR2 FRNRAP. The CDR3 loop reads CASGQRGDTEAFF. CDR3 DNA: TGTGCTAGTGGCCAAAGGGGTGACACTGAAGCTTTCTTT.

This clone was recorded a few times. The chain uses TRBV6-5 and TRBJ1-6, with TRBD1 matching over 7 bases. Germline trimming cut 6 bases from V and 7 bases from J; bases unmatched to any gene: 6. Germline V CDR1 and CDR2: MNHEY, SVGAGI. The CDR3 loop spans 14 amino acids. This CDR3 is CASRAPTGNSPLHF. The CDR3 DNA is TGTGCCAGCAGAGCACCGACAGGGAATTCACCCCTCCACTTT.

This clone came up a few times. The J gene is TRBJ1-2, the V gene TRBV11-2; D is unclear. The CDR3 sequence is 14 residues long. Germline CDR1 reads SGHAT; CDR2 reads FQNNGV. With 0 bases removed from V and 4 bases from J, the gap between germline ends came to 9 bases. DNA for the CDR3: TGTGCCAGCAGCTTAGATCAGGCTGTCTATGGCTACACCTTC. The encoded protein is CASSLDQAVYGYTF.

The chain has TRBV15 and TRBJ2-7; 8 bases align to TRBD2. V gave up 5 bases and J gave up 6 bases; unmatched junction bases: 3. The CDR3 runs to 12 residues. The germline CDR1 and CDR2 sequences are LNHNV and YYDKDF (reference sequence). The CDR3 sequence is CATSGSGAEQYF. Written as DNA, the CDR3 is TGTGCCACCAGCGGTAGCGGGGCCGAGCAGTACTTC. The whole variable domain, filled in from reference TRBV15 and TRBJ2-7, reads DAMVIQNPRYQVTQFGKPVTLSCSQTLNHNVMYWYQQKSSQAPKLLFHYYDKDFNNEADTPDNFQSRRPNTSFCFLDIRSPGLGDTAMYLCATSGSGAEQYFGPGTRLTVT.

The chain carries TRBV6-5 and TRBJ2-7; maybe TRBD2 (5 bases). V lost 8 bases to trimming and J lost 4 bases, with 15 bases between them. The germline V gene encodes CDR1 MNHEY and CDR2 SVGAGI. The CDR3 is made up of 13 amino acids. Here the CDR3 reads CASAQGLEYEQYF. Here the CDR3 DNA reads TGTGCCAGCGCCCAAGGACTTGAGTACGAGCAGTACTTC.

The V gene is TRBV29-1, the J gene TRBJ2-1; 8 bases are shared with TRBD2. CDR3 length: 13 amino acids. CDR1 and CDR2 (germline): SQVTM, ANQGSEA. With 6 bases clipped from V and 6 bases from J, the junction kept 7 bases outside the gene matches. The CDR3 protein is CSVQTSVGNEQFF. CDR3 nucleotides: TGCAGCGTCCAGACTAGCGTTGGCAATGAGCAGTTCTTC.

The chain recombines TRBV11-3 with TRBJ1-2; D might be TRBD1 (6 bases). The germline V gene encodes CDR1 SGHNT and CDR2 YENEEA. The CDR3 runs 13 residues. Trimming pared 4 bases from V and 6 bases from J, leaving 12 bases between. CDR3 in DNA: TGTGCCAGCAGCTATACAGGGCCTGATGGCTACACCTTC. Protein: CASSYTGPDGYTF.

V is TRBV2 and J is TRBJ2-2; 8 bases agree with TRBD1. Germline lookup yields CDR1 SNHLY and CDR2 FYNNEI. This CDR3 region has 15 residues. Trimming at V came to 6 bases and at J to 4 bases, leaving 7 bases not matched to a gene. The DNA of the CDR3 is TGTGCCAGCAGAGAGGCAGGGGGCAGCACCGGGGAGCTGTTTTTT. This translates into CASREAGGSTGELFF.

This clone has only one observation. CDR3 sequence reads: CASSQPARRRGRGEAFF. CDR3 coding DNA: TGCGCCAGCAGCCAGCCGGCTCGGAGGAGGGGGCGAGGTGAAGCTTTCTTT. The V call is TRBV4-1, the J call TRBJ1-1, with 7 bases lining up with TRBD1. The CDR3 runs to 17 residues. Losses at the gene ends were 3 bases for V and 7 bases for J; bases not matched to a gene: 17. CDR1 MGHRA and CDR2 YSYEKL come from the germline V gene.

The rearrangement uses TRBV2 and TRBJ1-2; 10 bases are a match to TRBD1. Unmatched junction bases numbered 3, after V lost 4 bases and J lost 4 bases. The CDR3 extends over 14 amino acids. Germline CDR1 reads SNHLY; CDR2 reads FYNNEI. CDR3 bases: TGTGCCAGCAGTGGACAGGGGGCTCTCTATGGCTACACCTTC. It is translated as CASSGQGALYGYTF.

The V gene is TRBV7-2, the J gene TRBJ2-1; 7 bases are a match to TRBD2. V lost 5 bases, J lost 10 bases, and 5 bases stayed unmatched. CDR3 length: 12 amino acids. The V gene's germline CDR1 is SGHTA and CDR2 FQGNSA. CDR3 sequence reads: CASSPAGQEQFF. As DNA, the CDR3 is TGTGCCAGCAGCCCAGCGGGGCAGGAGCAGTTCTTC.

The chain combines TRBV12-3 or TRBV12-4 with TRBJ1-2; no firm D call. The CDR3 covers 13 residues. V was trimmed by 6 bases and J by 8 bases, leaving 16 bases between them. The CDR3 reads CASSPSAVTGYTF. DNA of the CDR3: TGTGCCAGCAGCCCCTCTGCGGTCACAGGCTACACCTTC.

This chain links TRBV5-6 with TRBJ1-6, with D tentatively TRBD1 (6 bases). Germline values: CDR1 SGHDT, CDR2 YYEEEE. V was cut by 1 base and J by 14 bases, with 10 bases left in between. The CDR3 covers 12 residues. Written as DNA, the CDR3 is TGTGCCAGCAGCTTGAGGGACAACACCCTCCACTTT. Amino acid sequence: CASSLRDNTLHF.